What follows are 26 T cell receptor beta chains derived from one specimen sequenced in a study of blood T cell repertoires in COVID-19. TCRdb's table, derived via immunoSEQ multiplex PCR, lists solely in-frame clones and lacks some. The sample has approximately 200,000 clones; 86% are singletons. What was sequenced was PBMCs or T cells enriched from blood (not recorded which). These receptors came from a woman aged 30 to 39 who had been exposed to COVID-19.

V and J are TRBV29-1 and TRBJ1-1, with D tentatively TRBD1 (5 bases). With 4 bases removed from V and 2 bases from J, the gap between germline ends came to 8 bases. The germline V gene encodes CDR1 SQVTM and CDR2 ANQGSEA. The CDR3 covers 12 residues. This CDR3 is CSVGRGNTEAFF. In DNA, the CDR3 is TGCAGCGTTGGGAGGGGTAACACTGAAGCTTTCTTT.

This chain's CDR3 is CASSQTLVDYKQETQYF. The CDR3 nucleotides are TGTGCCAGCAGCCAGACATTAGTAGACTACAAACAAGAGACCCAGTACTTC. The chain joins TRBV3-1 (or the pseudogene TRBV3-2) to TRBJ2-5, with a tentative D call TRBD2 (5 bases). Germline V gene data show CDR1 as LGHDT and CDR2 as YNNKEL (reference sequence). The V end was cut by 3 bases, the J end by 2 bases, with 19 bases between. This CDR3 spans 17 amino acids.

The chain combines TRBV6-5 with TRBJ1-5; D may be TRBD1 (6 bases). Germline CDR1 and CDR2: MNHEY and SVGAGI. CDR3 length equals 15 residues. Trimming removed 0 bases at V and 3 bases at J, with 9 bases between. Here the CDR3 DNA reads TGTGCCAGCAGTTACTCGAGGACAGCCAATCAGCCCCAGCATTTT. It codes for CASSYSRTANQPQHF.

V is TRBV3-1 (or the pseudogene TRBV3-2) and J is TRBJ2-5, with TRBD2 matching over 12 bases. Germline CDR1 reads LGHDT; CDR2 reads YNNKEL (reference sequence). There are 16 residues in the CDR3. With 4 bases clipped from V and 0 bases from J, the junction kept 3 bases outside the gene matches. CDR3 protein: CASSLRTSGNQETQYF. The CDR3 bases are TGTGCCAGCAGCCTCCGGACTAGCGGGAACCAAGAGACCCAGTACTTC.

The V and J genes are TRBV5-1 and TRBJ2-1; D may be TRBD2 (6 bases). This CDR3 contains 14 residues. Germline V gene lookup returns CDR1 SGHRS and CDR2 YFSETQ. With 5 bases removed from V and 6 bases from J, the gap between germline ends came to 15 bases. The CDR3 nucleotides read TGCGCCAGCAGTGAGGCTAGCGAGATCAATGAGCAGTTCTTC. It yields the protein CASSEASEINEQFF.

The chain couples TRBV3-1 (or the pseudogene TRBV3-2) to TRBJ2-5, with a possible D match to TRBD1 (6 bases). Trimming took 4 bases from V and 2 from J, leaving 8 bases between them. Germline CDR1 is LGHDT and CDR2 is YNNKEL (reference sequence). This CDR3 has 13 amino acids. In DNA form, the CDR3 reads TGTGCCAGCAGCCCACAGGGACAAGAGACCCAGTACTTC. Translated, it gives CASSPQGQETQYF.

CDR3: CASSQDRLAGGPFEFF. Here the CDR3 DNA reads TGTGCCAGCAGCCAAGATAGGCTAGCGGGGGGGCCTTTTGAGTTCTTC. This chain joins TRBV3-1 (or the pseudogene TRBV3-2) and TRBJ2-1; TRBD2 matches 12 bases. The CDR3 has 16 amino acids. V shed 0 bases, J shed 14 bases, and the junction held 11 bases outside the gene matches. Germline loops: CDR1 LGHDT, CDR2 YNNKEL (reference sequence).

V usage is TRBV5-1 and J usage is TRBJ2-2, with D possibly being TRBD1 (6 bases). The CDR3 is made up of 15 amino acids. V shed 4 bases and J shed 2 bases, with 12 bases lying between them. In germline, CDR1 is SGHRS, CDR2 YFSETQ. The CDR3 region has the DNA TGCGCCAGCAGCCCCGGGACACCAAACACCGGGGAGCTGTTTTTT. It yields the protein CASSPGTPNTGELFF.

The chain couples TRBV20-1 to TRBJ1-4; tentatively, D is TRBD1 (5 bases). This CDR3 region has 15 residues. The germline CDR1 and CDR2 sequences are DFQATT and SNEGSKA (reference sequence). The V end was cut by 3 bases, the J end by 3 bases, with 14 bases between. DNA of the CDR3: TGCAGTGCTAGTGTAATAGGACACCCTAATGAAAAACTGTTTTTT. Translating it yields CSASVIGHPNEKLFF.

This sequence joins TRBV2 and TRBJ2-3; maybe TRBD1 (5 bases). The CDR3 extends over 11 amino acids. The germline V gene encodes CDR1 SNHLY and CDR2 FYNNEI. The V and J ends lost 2 bases and 14 bases respectively, with 11 bases between them. CDR3 DNA: TGTGCCAGCAGTGAATGGGGCCGGCCGTATTTT. It translates to CASSEWGRPYF.

The chain carries TRBV18 and TRBJ1-2; 9 nucleotides agree with TRBD1. The CDR3 is made up of 18 amino acids. CDR1 is KGHSH and CDR2 is LQKENI in the germline V gene. The junction had 13 bases not matched to a gene; V was cut back by 1 base and J by 4 bases. In nucleotides, the CDR3 is TGTGCCAGCTCACCACAACGCGACAGGGGGAGTTGGGGCTATGGCTACACCTTC. It specifies CASSPQRDRGSWGYGYTF.

This chain joins TRBV6-5 and TRBJ2-7; 7 nucleotides agree with TRBD1. This CDR3 is 15 amino acids long. CDR1 and CDR2 (germline): MNHEY, SVGAGI. Trimming removed 0 bases from V and 3 bases from J; junction bases left unmatched: 5. CDR3 coding DNA: TGTGCCAGCAGTTACTCTGGTCAGGGGGTCTACGAGCAGTACTTC. Translating gives CASSYSGQGVYEQYF.

The chain carries TRBV30 and TRBJ1-3, with D perhaps matching TRBD1 (5 bases). CDR3 size: 15 residues. The germline CDR1 and CDR2 sequences are GTSNPN and SVGIG (reference sequence). Trimming pared 0 bases from V and 0 bases from J, leaving 9 bases between. CDR3 DNA: TGTGCCTGGAGTGTAGGGGTCAGCTCTGGAAACACCATATATTTT. Encoded protein: CAWSVGVSSGNTIYF.

V usage is TRBV19 and J usage is TRBJ2-2; TRBD2 matches at 7 bases. The CDR3 covers 19 residues. V lost 5 bases, J lost 2 bases, and 17 bases stayed unmatched. CDR1 and CDR2 (germline): LNHDA, SQIVND (reference sequence). The CDR3 loop reads CASSRNPLSLAVNTGELFF. In DNA, the CDR3 is TGTGCCAGTAGTCGAAACCCCCTCTCTCTAGCGGTAAACACCGGGGAGCTGTTTTTT.

This clone was picked up one time. The chain is built from TRBV11-2 and TRBJ1-5; no clear D. CDR1 is SGHAT, CDR2 FQNNGV, per germline. V lost 0 bases and J lost 2, with 14 bases in between. CDR3 length equals 17 residues. CDR3 region: CASSLDGFDMGNQPQHF. The CDR3 DNA sequence: TGTGCCAGCAGCTTAGATGGCTTCGACATGGGCAATCAGCCCCAGCATTTT.

V and J are TRBV9 and TRBJ2-1; 7 nucleotides align to TRBD1. The CDR3 has 15 residues. Germline V gene lookup returns CDR1 SGDLS and CDR2 YYNGEE. Trimming at V came to 4 bases and at J to 7 bases, leaving 11 bases not matched to a gene. CDR3 residues: CASSTGGLQGNEQFF. The CDR3 coding sequence is TGTGCCAGCAGCACGGGTGGGTTACAGGGGAATGAGCAGTTCTTC.

V usage is TRBV19 and J usage is TRBJ1-2, with D maybe TRBD1 (5 bases). The CDR3 sequence is 15 residues long. V was clipped by 3 bases and J by 11 bases, with 22 bases between them. Germline V CDR1 and CDR2: LNHDA, SQIVND (reference sequence). For the CDR3, the DNA is TGTGCCAGTAGTATCCCGACTCTGCAGGGTTCCGGGTACACCTTC. Protein: CASSIPTLQGSGYTF.

This clone was recorded only once. The rearrangement links TRBV20-1 to TRBJ2-7, with D possibly matching TRBD1 (5 bases). V was shortened by 3 bases and J by 6 bases, with 15 bases between the two germline ends. The CDR3 length is 13 residues. Germline CDR1 DFQATT, CDR2 SNEGSKA (reference sequence). The CDR3 bases are TGCAGTGCTAGTCGAGTAGGGGTGGGCGAGCAGTACTTC. Its protein is CSASRVGVGEQYF.

The CDR3 reads CAWSSWDRDRYEQYF. As DNA, the CDR3 is TGTGCCTGGAGTTCTTGGGACAGGGATCGTTACGAGCAGTACTTC. V gene TRBV30 combines with J gene TRBJ2-7; 9 nucleotides line up with TRBD1. The CDR3 has 15 residues. Trimming removed 2 bases from V and 4 bases from J; junction bases left unmatched: 9. Germline V gene data show CDR1 as GTSNPN and CDR2 as SVGIG (reference sequence).

On this clone: The same CDR3 also results from other DNA sequences found in this sample. V usage is TRBV24-1 and J usage is TRBJ2-2; D might be TRBD2 (5 bases). The germline V gene encodes CDR1 KGHDR and CDR2 SFDVKD. The CDR3 length is 15 residues. The germline V and J ends were trimmed by 3 bases and 1 base, with 8 bases remaining between them. The CDR3 reads CATSDPRGNTGELFF. The CDR3 nucleotides read TGTGCCACCAGTGATCCCCGGGGGAACACCGGGGAGCTGTTTTTT.

This chain uses TRBV3-1 (or the pseudogene TRBV3-2) with TRBJ1-1, with D perhaps matching TRBD1 (6 bases). This CDR3 spans 15 amino acids. Germline loops: CDR1 LGHDT, CDR2 YNNKEL (reference sequence). The V end lost 4 bases, the J end lost 1 base, and 13 bases lay between the germline ends. The CDR3 is CASSPSQGWNTEAFF. The CDR3 bases are TGTGCCAGCAGCCCCTCACAGGGTTGGAACACTGAAGCTTTCTTT.

The J gene is TRBJ1-1, the V gene TRBV12-3 or TRBV12-4; 7 bases are a match to TRBD1. CDR3 length: 13 amino acids. V shed 5 bases, J shed 4 bases, and the junction held 4 bases outside the gene matches. The CDR3 sequence: CASSLGTATEAFF. The CDR3 coding sequence is TGTGCCAGCAGTCTCGGGACAGCCACTGAAGCTTTCTTT.

The rearrangement links TRBV30 to TRBJ1-4; 12 nucleotides match TRBD1. V lost 2 bases and J lost 8; bases outside the gene matches: 3. Germline CDR1 and CDR2: GTSNPN and SVGIG (reference sequence). The CDR3 length is 14 residues. DNA of the CDR3: TGTGCCTGGAGTAGGGACAGGGGGCGAGAAAAACTGTTTTTT. This encodes CAWSRDRGREKLFF.

The rearrangement joins TRBV24-1 to TRBJ1-2, with 8 bases matching TRBD1. Trimming cost V 3 bases and J 7 bases; bases outside gene matches: 3. Germline CDR1 and CDR2: KGHDR and SFDVKD. The CDR3 is 13 amino acids. The CDR3 loop is CATSDQGASGYTF. The CDR3 bases are TGTGCCACCAGTGATCAGGGGGCGAGTGGCTACACCTTC.

The chain is built from TRBV3-1 (or the pseudogene TRBV3-2) and TRBJ2-2; TRBD2 is a possible D gene (5 bases). Germline V gives CDR1 LGHDT, CDR2 YNNKEL (reference sequence). This CDR3 is 14 amino acids long. The germline V and J ends were trimmed by 1 base and 6 bases, with 9 bases remaining between them. CDR3 bases: TGTGCCAGCAGCCAAGTCCGCGGGTCCGGGGAGCTGTTTTTT. Translating it yields CASSQVRGSGELFF.

The table lists this clone with a count of one. The chain recombines TRBV7-2 with TRBJ1-1; D might be TRBD1 (6 bases). V was clipped by 4 bases and J by 3 bases, with 21 bases between them. The germline V gene encodes CDR1 SGHTA and CDR2 FQGNSA. CDR3 length: 17 residues. CDR3 loop: CASSSGGRGKLDTEAFF. The CDR3 DNA follows: TGTGCCAGCAGCTCAGGTGGCAGGGGAAAGTTGGACACTGAAGCTTTCTTT. Combining the CDR3 with reference TRBV7-2 and TRBJ1-1 gives the whole variable domain GAGVSQSPSNKVTEKGKDVELRCDPISGHTALYWYRQSLGQGLEFLIYFQGNSAPDKSGLPSDRFSAERTGGSVSTLTIQRTQQEDSAVYLCASSSGGRGKLDTEAFFGQGTRLTVV.